A selection of T cell receptor beta chains follows, all from one sample in a study of immune evolution from preneoplasia to lung adenocarcinoma. Assay used: immunoSEQ multiplex PCR; TCRdb lists only in-frame clones, some missing. The sample contains around 7,000 clones, more than 75% of which appear only once. The sample comprised FFPE minimally invasive lung adenocarcinoma tissue. The receptors were gathered from a person aged 70 to 80 with lung adenocarcinoma. The CDR3 runs from the conserved cysteine through the conserved F or W. D genes are given only for firm matches. Clone sizes are given selectively: once, few, many, or a class where the clone is expanded.

V gene: TRBV5-4; D gene: TRBD1; clone size: -; J gene: TRBJ2-3; CDR3 protein: CASSLRDRGTDTQYF; CDR3 DNA: TGTGCCAGCAGCCTCCGGGACAGGGGGACAGATACGCAGTATTTT
V gene: TRBV18; D gene: -; clone size: few; J gene: TRBJ2-2; CDR3 protein: CASSPTGFASTGELFF; CDR3 DNA: TGTGCCAGCTCCCCTACGGGGTTCGCTTCGACCGGGGAGCTGTTTTTT
V gene: TRBV15; D gene: -; clone size: once; J gene: TRBJ1-4; CDR3 protein: CATSYGGRGNEKLFF; CDR3 DNA: TGTGCCACCAGCTACGGGGGACGGGGGAATGAAAAACTGTTTTTT
V gene: TRBV19; D gene: -; clone size: -; J gene: TRBJ2-1; CDR3 protein: CASSITPNNEQFF; CDR3 DNA: TGTGCCAGTAGTATTACGCCCAATAATGAGCAGTTCTTC
V gene: TRBV30; D gene: -; clone size: -; J gene: TRBJ1-5; CDR3 protein: CAWSLPQALRNQPQHF; CDR3 DNA: TGTGCCTGGAGCCTCCCCCAGGCTTTACGCAATCAGCCCCAGCATTTT
V gene: TRBV10-2; D gene: -; clone size: once; J gene: TRBJ1-2; CDR3 protein: CASSEVQGGYTF; CDR3 DNA: TGCGCCAGCAGTGAGGTGCAGGGTGGCTACACCTTC
V gene: TRBV7-9; D gene: TRBD2; clone size: -; J gene: TRBJ2-7; CDR3 protein: CASSLGTSGSLSYEQYF; CDR3 DNA: TGTGCCAGCAGCTTGGGGACTAGCGGGAGTTTGTCTTACGAGCAGTACTTC
V gene: TRBV18; D gene: TRBD2; clone size: -; J gene: TRBJ2-5; CDR3 protein: CASSFSGTSEETQYF; CDR3 DNA: TGTGCCAGCTCATTCTCCGGGACTAGCGAAGAGACCCAGTACTTC
V gene: TRBV5-1; D gene: -; clone size: -; J gene: TRBJ2-1; CDR3 protein: CASSSAGAITDEQFF; CDR3 DNA: TGCGCCAGCAGCTCGGCAGGGGCTATAACCGATGAGCAGTTCTTC
V gene: TRBV9; D gene: -; clone size: -; J gene: TRBJ2-3; CDR3 protein: CASSGGWWDADTQYF; CDR3 DNA: TGTGCCAGCAGCGGTGGCTGGTGGGACGCAGATACGCAGTATTTT
V gene: TRBV28; D gene: -; clone size: -; J gene: TRBJ1-1; CDR3 protein: CASAGPYNTEAFF; CDR3 DNA: TGTGCCAGCGCGGGACCCTACAACACTGAAGCTTTCTTT
V gene: TRBV28; D gene: -; clone size: -; J gene: TRBJ2-3; CDR3 protein: CASSFLSGTDTQYF; CDR3 DNA: TGTGCCAGCAGTTTTCTAAGCGGCACAGATACGCAGTATTTT
V gene: TRBV7-9; D gene: -; clone size: -; J gene: TRBJ1-1; CDR3 protein: CASSLSNANTEAFF; CDR3 DNA: TGTGCCAGCAGCTTAAGTAACGCGAACACTGAAGCTTTCTTT
V gene: TRBV6-4; D gene: -; clone size: -; J gene: TRBJ2-2; CDR3 protein: CASSDSGTNTGELFF; CDR3 DNA: TGTGCCAGCAGTGACTCCGGGACTAACACCGGGGAGCTGTTTTTT
V gene: TRBV28; D gene: -; clone size: -; J gene: TRBJ2-5; CDR3 protein: CASSEGENQETQYF; CDR3 DNA: TGTGCCAGCAGTGAAGGGGAAAACCAAGAGACCCAGTACTTC
V gene: TRBV19; D gene: -; clone size: -; J gene: TRBJ2-2; CDR3 protein: CASSIRGLGGELFF; CDR3 DNA: TGTGCCAGTAGTATAAGAGGGCTTGGCGGGGAGCTGTTTTTT
V gene: TRBV19; D gene: -; clone size: -; J gene: TRBJ2-1; CDR3 protein: CASSIKWESLHEQFF; CDR3 DNA: TGTGCCAGTAGTATTAAGTGGGAGTCTCTTCATGAGCAGTTCTTC
V gene: TRBV2; D gene: TRBD1; clone size: -; J gene: TRBJ2-4; CDR3 protein: CASSVQGIGNIQYF; CDR3 DNA: TGTGCCAGCAGTGTACAGGGGATTGGGAACATTCAGTACTTC
V gene: TRBV14; D gene: TRBD1; clone size: -; J gene: TRBJ2-7; CDR3 protein: CASSTTGQGTVEQYF; CDR3 DNA: TGTGCCAGCAGCACCACGGGACAGGGGACGGTCGAGCAGTACTTC
V gene: TRBV9; D gene: -; clone size: -; J gene: TRBJ1-2; CDR3 protein: CASSVEDRTRTYGYTF; CDR3 DNA: TGTGCCAGCAGCGTAGAAGACCGAACGAGGACCTATGGCTACACCTTC
V gene: TRBV6-6; D gene: -; clone size: -; J gene: TRBJ1-1; CDR3 protein: CASSYSVLGNTEAFF; CDR3 DNA: TGTGCCAGCAGTTACTCTGTTCTGGGCAACACTGAAGCTTTCTTT
V gene: TRBV28; D gene: -; clone size: -; J gene: TRBJ1-2; CDR3 protein: CASRGGIYGYTF; CDR3 DNA: TGTGCCAGCAGGGGGGGCATCTATGGCTACACCTTC
V gene: TRBV9; D gene: -; clone size: -; J gene: TRBJ1-1; CDR3 protein: CASSVGGLTEAFF; CDR3 DNA: TGTGCCAGCAGCGTAGGAGGGCTAACTGAAGCTTTCTTT
V gene: TRBV28; D gene: -; clone size: -; J gene: TRBJ1-5; CDR3 protein: CASRRLFRFHF; CDR3 DNA: TGTGCCAGCAGGAGACTTTTCCGCTTCCATTTT
V gene: TRBV7-2; D gene: TRBD1; clone size: once; J gene: TRBJ2-1; CDR3 protein: CASSLGHRGNEQFF; CDR3 DNA: TGTGCCAGCAGCTTAGGTCACAGGGGAAATGAGCAGTTCTTC
V gene: TRBV9; D gene: -; clone size: few; J gene: TRBJ2-1; CDR3 protein: CASGSFGGGHNEQFF; CDR3 DNA: TGTGCCAGCGGATCGTTCGGGGGAGGCCACAATGAGCAGTTCTTC
V gene: TRBV10-3; D gene: -; clone size: -; J gene: TRBJ2-6; CDR3 protein: CAISESQGSGANVLTF; CDR3 DNA: TGTGCCATCAGTGAGTCTCAGGGCTCTGGGGCCAACGTCCTGACTTTC
V gene: TRBV2; D gene: -; clone size: -; J gene: TRBJ1-2; CDR3 protein: CASSDRDYGYTF; CDR3 DNA: TGTGCCAGCAGTGACAGGGACTATGGCTACACCTTC
V gene: TRBV6-4; D gene: TRBD2; clone size: -; J gene: TRBJ2-1; CDR3 protein: CASAVGTSGGNEQFF; CDR3 DNA: TGTGCCAGCGCCGTGGGGACTAGCGGGGGGAATGAGCAGTTCTTC
V gene: TRBV5-1; D gene: -; clone size: -; J gene: TRBJ1-6; CDR3 protein: CASSLEGLQNSPLHF; CDR3 DNA: TGCGCCAGCAGCTTGGAGGGGCTCCAAAATTCACCCCTCCACTTT
V gene: TRBV19; D gene: -; clone size: -; J gene: TRBJ2-2; CDR3 protein: CASSYRNTGELFF; CDR3 DNA: TGTGCCAGTAGTTACAGGAACACCGGGGAGCTGTTTTTT
V gene: TRBV30; D gene: -; clone size: -; J gene: TRBJ1-2; CDR3 protein: CAWSRIVEAGDGYTF; CDR3 DNA: TGTGCCTGGAGCCGGATTGTAGAGGCAGGGGATGGCTACACCTTC
V gene: TRBV14; D gene: -; clone size: medium-sized; J gene: TRBJ2-7; CDR3 protein: CASSQDAQSSYEQYF; CDR3 DNA: TGTGCCAGCAGCCAAGATGCACAGAGCTCCTACGAGCAGTACTTC
V gene: TRBV5-1; D gene: -; clone size: -; J gene: TRBJ2-7; CDR3 protein: CASRFNGQGGYEQYF; CDR3 DNA: TGCGCCAGCAGGTTTAATGGACAGGGAGGGTACGAGCAGTACTTC
V gene: TRBV6-5; D gene: TRBD1; clone size: -; J gene: TRBJ1-5; CDR3 protein: CASQGGRNQPQHF; CDR3 DNA: TGTGCCAGCCAGGGGGGACGCAATCAGCCCCAGCATTTT
V gene: TRBV4-1; D gene: -; clone size: -; J gene: TRBJ2-1; CDR3 protein: CASSQGSDSSYNEQFF; CDR3 DNA: TGCGCCAGCAGCCAGGGTAGCGATAGCTCTTACAATGAGCAGTTCTTC
V gene: TRBV28; D gene: -; clone size: few; J gene: TRBJ2-7; CDR3 protein: CASSFGPNPYEQYF; CDR3 DNA: TGTGCCAGCAGTTTCGGCCCAAATCCCTACGAGCAGTACTTC
V gene: TRBV5-6; D gene: -; clone size: -; J gene: TRBJ2-2; CDR3 protein: CASSGRANTGELFF; CDR3 DNA: TGTGCCAGCAGCGGACGGGCGAACACCGGGGAGCTGTTTTTT
V gene: TRBV1; D gene: -; clone size: few; J gene: TRBJ1-6; CDR3 protein: CTSSHLTGNYNSPLHF; CDR3 DNA: TGCACCAGCAGCCACCTGACAGGGAACTATAATTCACCCCTCCACTTT
V gene: TRBV28; D gene: -; clone size: -; J gene: TRBJ1-5; CDR3 protein: CATRSGDLNQPQHF; CDR3 DNA: TGTGCCACTCGGTCGGGAGATCTCAATCAGCCCCAGCATTTT
V gene: TRBV19; D gene: TRBD1; clone size: -; J gene: TRBJ1-5; CDR3 protein: CASSTGTGGKKVNQPQHF; CDR3 DNA: TGTGCCAGTAGTACCGGGACAGGGGGAAAAAAAGTCAATCAGCCCCAGCATTTT
V gene: TRBV7-9; D gene: -; clone size: -; J gene: TRBJ1-2; CDR3 protein: CASSSQGGHGYTF; CDR3 DNA: TGTGCCAGCAGCTCACAGGGCGGACATGGCTACACCTTC
V gene: TRBV28; D gene: -; clone size: -; J gene: TRBJ1-5; CDR3 protein: CASSLSMAGNQPQHF; CDR3 DNA: TGTGCCAGCAGTTTATCCATGGCTGGCAATCAGCCCCAGCATTTT
V gene: TRBV28; D gene: -; clone size: -; J gene: TRBJ2-5; CDR3 protein: CASSDGPRMAQYF; CDR3 DNA: TGTGCCAGCAGCGACGGCCCCAGAATGGCCCAGTACTTC
V gene: TRBV29-1; D gene: -; clone size: -; J gene: TRBJ2-2; CDR3 protein: CSGIGDTGELFF; CDR3 DNA: TGCAGCGGGATAGGGGACACCGGGGAGCTGTTTTTT